This T cell receptor beta chain derives from a study of patients and donors after allogeneic stem cell transplantation. In TCRdb, the RT-PCR reads were re-called with MiXCR into one record per CDR3 protein. The sample carries fewer than 25,000 distinct CDR3 sequences, about 5% recorded once. There are many counts of this clonotype. CDR1 is SGHDT and CDR2 is YYEEEE in the germline V gene. This CDR3 region has 14 residues. V lost 0 bases to trimming and J lost 2 bases, with 7 bases between them. This clonotype was obtained from a human donor who was either an allogeneic HSCT recipient or a stem cell or donor lymphocyte infusion donor (not recorded which). It is not recorded whose cells these are; they may come from a transplant donor. This chain links TRBV5-6 with TRBJ2-3; D remains unclear. The sample was blood, either unsorted or a sorted T cell fraction (not recorded which). The CDR3 bases are TGTGCCAGCAGCTTGGTTTACACCACAGATACGCAGTATTTT. It is translated as CASSLVYTTDTQYF.